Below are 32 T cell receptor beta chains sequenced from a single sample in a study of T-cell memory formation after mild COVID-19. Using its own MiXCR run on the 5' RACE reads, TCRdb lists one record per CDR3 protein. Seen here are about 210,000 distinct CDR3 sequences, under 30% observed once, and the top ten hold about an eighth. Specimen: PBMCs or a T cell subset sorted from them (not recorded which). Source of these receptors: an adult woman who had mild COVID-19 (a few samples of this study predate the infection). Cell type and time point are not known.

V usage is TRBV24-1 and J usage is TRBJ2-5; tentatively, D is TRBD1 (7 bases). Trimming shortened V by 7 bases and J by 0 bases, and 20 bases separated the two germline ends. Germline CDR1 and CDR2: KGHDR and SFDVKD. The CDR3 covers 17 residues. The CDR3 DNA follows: TGTGCCACCAGCGGGACTTACAGGGGCAGGTACCAAGAGACCCAGTACTTC. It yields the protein CATSGTYRGRYQETQYF.

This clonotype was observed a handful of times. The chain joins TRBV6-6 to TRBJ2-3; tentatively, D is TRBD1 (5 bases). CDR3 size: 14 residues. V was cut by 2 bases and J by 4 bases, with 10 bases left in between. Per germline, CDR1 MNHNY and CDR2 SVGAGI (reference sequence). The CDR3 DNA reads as TGTGCCAGCAGTTACGAAAGGGGATCAGATACGCAGTATTTT. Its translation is CASSYERGSDTQYF.

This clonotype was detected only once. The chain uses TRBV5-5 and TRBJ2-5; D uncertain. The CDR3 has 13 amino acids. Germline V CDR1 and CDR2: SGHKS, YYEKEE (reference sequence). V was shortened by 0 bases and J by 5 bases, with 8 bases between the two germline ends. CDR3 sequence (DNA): TGTGCCAGCAGCTTGGCCAGCCATGAGACCCAGTACTTC. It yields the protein CASSLASHETQYF.

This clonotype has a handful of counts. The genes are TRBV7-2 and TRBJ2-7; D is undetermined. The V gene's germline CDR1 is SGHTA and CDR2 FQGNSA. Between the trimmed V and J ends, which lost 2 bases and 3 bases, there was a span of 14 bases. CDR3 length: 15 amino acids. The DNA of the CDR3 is TGTGCCAGCAGCTTATGGGCCGGAATCAACTACGAGCAGTACTTC. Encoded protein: CASSLWAGINYEQYF. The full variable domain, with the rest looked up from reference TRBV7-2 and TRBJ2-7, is GAGVSQSPSNKVTEKGKDVELRCDPISGHTALYWYRQSLGQGLEFLIYFQGNSAPDKSGLPSDRFSAERTGGSVSTLTIQRTQQEDSAVYLCASSLWAGINYEQYFGPGTRLTVT.

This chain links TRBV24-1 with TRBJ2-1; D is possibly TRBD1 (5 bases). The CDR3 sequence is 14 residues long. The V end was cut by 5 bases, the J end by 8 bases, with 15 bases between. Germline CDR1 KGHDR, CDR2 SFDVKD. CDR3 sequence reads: CATSAFTGVDEQFF. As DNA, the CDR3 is TGTGCCACCAGTGCGTTCACAGGTGTCGATGAGCAGTTCTTC.

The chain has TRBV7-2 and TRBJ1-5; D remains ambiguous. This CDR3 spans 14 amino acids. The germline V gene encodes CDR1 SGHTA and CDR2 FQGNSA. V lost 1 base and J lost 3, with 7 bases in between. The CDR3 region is CASSLERFNQPQHF. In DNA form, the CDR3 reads TGTGCCAGCAGCTTAGAACGGTTCAATCAGCCCCAGCATTTT. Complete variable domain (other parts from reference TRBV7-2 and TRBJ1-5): GAGVSQSPSNKVTEKGKDVELRCDPISGHTALYWYRQSLGQGLEFLIYFQGNSAPDKSGLPSDRFSAERTGGSVSTLTIQRTQQEDSAVYLCASSLERFNQPQHFGDGTRLSIL.

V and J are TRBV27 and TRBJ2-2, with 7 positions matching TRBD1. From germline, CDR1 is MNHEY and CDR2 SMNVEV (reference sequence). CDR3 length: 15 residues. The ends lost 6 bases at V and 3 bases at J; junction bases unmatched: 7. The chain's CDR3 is CASSPFTGDTGELFF. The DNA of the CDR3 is TGTGCCAGCAGCCCCTTCACAGGGGACACCGGGGAGCTGTTTTTT.

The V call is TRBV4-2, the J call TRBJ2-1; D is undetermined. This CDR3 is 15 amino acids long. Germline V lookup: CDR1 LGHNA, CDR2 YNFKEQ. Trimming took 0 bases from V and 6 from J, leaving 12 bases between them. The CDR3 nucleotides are TGTGCCAGCAGCCAAGATCGGTTAAGACTCAATGAGCAGTTCTTC. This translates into CASSQDRLRLNEQFF.

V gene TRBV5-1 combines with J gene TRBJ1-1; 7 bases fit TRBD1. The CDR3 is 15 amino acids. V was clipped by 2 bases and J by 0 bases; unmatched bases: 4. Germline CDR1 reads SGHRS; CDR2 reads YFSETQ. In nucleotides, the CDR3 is TGCGCCAGCAGCTTCGGACAGGCCATGAACACTGAAGCTTTCTTT. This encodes CASSFGQAMNTEAFF.

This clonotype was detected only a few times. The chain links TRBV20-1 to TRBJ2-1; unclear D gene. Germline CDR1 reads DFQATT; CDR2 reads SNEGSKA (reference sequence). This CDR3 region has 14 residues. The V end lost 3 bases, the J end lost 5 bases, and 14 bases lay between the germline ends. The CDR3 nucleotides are TGCAGTGCTAGTATTGGGCGCGGCAACAATGAGCAGTTCTTC. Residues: CSASIGRGNNEQFF.

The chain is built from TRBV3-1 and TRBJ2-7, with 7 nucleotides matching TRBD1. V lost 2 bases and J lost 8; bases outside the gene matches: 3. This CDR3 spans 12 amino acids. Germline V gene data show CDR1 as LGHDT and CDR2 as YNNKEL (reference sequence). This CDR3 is CASSQRDSQQYF. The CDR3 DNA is TGTGCCAGCAGCCAAAGGGACAGCCAGCAGTACTTC.

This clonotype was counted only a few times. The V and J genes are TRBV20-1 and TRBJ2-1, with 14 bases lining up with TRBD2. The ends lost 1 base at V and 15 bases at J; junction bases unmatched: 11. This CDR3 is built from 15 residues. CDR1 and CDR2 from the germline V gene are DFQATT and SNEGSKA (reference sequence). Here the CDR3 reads CSARAPGLAGGLRFF. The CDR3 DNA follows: TGCAGTGCTAGAGCCCCCGGACTAGCGGGAGGTTTGCGGTTCTTC.

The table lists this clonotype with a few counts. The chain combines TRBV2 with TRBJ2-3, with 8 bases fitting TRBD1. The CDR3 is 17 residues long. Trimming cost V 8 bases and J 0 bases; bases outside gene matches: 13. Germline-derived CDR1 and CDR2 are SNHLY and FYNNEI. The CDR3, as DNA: TGTGCCAGCTGTAGTCAGGCAGGGGGCCTGAGCACAGATACGCAGTATTTT. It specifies CASCSQAGGLSTDTQYF.

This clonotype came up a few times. CDR3 residues: CATSDLQIGTEGTQYF. DNA of the CDR3: TGTGCCACCAGTGATTTGCAAATCGGAACAGAAGGGACCCAGTACTTC. The V and J genes are TRBV24-1 and TRBJ2-5; the D is unclear. The V gene's germline CDR1 is KGHDR and CDR2 SFDVKD. The length of the CDR3 is 16 residues. V shed 0 bases and J shed 7 bases, with 17 bases lying between them.

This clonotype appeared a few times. CDR3 residues: CASSPGLRNQPQHF. CDR3 sequence (DNA): TGTGCCAGCAGCCCTGGACTCCGGAATCAGCCCCAGCATTTT. The chain employs TRBV5-5 and TRBJ1-5; D not resolved. The CDR3 extends over 14 amino acids. Trimming shortened V by 4 bases and J by 4 bases, and 12 bases separated the two germline ends. Germline assignment: CDR1 SGHKS and CDR2 YYEKEE (reference sequence).

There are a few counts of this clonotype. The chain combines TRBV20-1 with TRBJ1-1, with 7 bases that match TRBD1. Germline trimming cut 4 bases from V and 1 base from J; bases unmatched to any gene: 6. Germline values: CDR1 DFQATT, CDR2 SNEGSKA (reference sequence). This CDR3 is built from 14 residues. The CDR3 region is CSAIHRGWNTEAFF. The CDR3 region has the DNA TGCAGTGCTATTCACAGGGGATGGAACACTGAAGCTTTCTTT.

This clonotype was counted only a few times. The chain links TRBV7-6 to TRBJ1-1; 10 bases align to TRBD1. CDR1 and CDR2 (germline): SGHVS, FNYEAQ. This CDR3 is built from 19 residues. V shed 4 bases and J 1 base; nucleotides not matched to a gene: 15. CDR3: CASSSAPGQGQWRNTEAFF. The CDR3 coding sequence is TGTGCCAGCAGCTCTGCACCGGGACAGGGGCAATGGCGGAACACTGAAGCTTTCTTT.

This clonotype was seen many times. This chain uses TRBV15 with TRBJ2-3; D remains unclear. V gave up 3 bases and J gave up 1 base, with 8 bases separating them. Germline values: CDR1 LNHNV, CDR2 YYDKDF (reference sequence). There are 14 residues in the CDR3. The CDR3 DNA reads TGTGCCACCAGCAGCTCGCCCCGCACAGATACGCAGTATTTT. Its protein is CATSSSPRTDTQYF. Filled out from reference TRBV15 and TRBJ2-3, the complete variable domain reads DAMVIQNPRYQVTQFGKPVTLSCSQTLNHNVMYWYQQKSSQAPKLLFHYYDKDFNNEADTPDNFQSRRPNTSFCFLDIRSPGLGDTAMYLCATSSSPRTDTQYFGPGTRLTVL.

CDR3 sequence (DNA): TGTGCCAGCAGCCAAGGCCCCGGGCACTTCTACGAGCAGTACTTC. Amino acids: CASSQGPGHFYEQYF. The rearrangement joins TRBV3-1 to TRBJ2-7; unclear D gene. The CDR3 runs 15 residues. Trimming took 1 base from V and 3 from J, leaving 13 bases between them. Per germline, CDR1 LGHDT and CDR2 YNNKEL (reference sequence).

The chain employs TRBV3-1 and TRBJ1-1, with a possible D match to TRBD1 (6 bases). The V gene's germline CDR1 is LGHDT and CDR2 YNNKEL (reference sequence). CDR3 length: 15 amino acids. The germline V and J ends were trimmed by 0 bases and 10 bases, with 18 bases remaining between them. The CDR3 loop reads CASSQESGAGVGAFF. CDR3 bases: TGTGCCAGCAGCCAAGAGTCAGGGGCCGGGGTCGGAGCTTTCTTT.

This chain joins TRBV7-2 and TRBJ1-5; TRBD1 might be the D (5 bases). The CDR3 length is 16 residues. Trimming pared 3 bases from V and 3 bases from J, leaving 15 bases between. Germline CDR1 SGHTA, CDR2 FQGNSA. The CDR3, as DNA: TGTGCCAGCAGCTTGGGGGGTTATTGGAACAATCAGCCCCAGCATTTT. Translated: CASSLGGYWNNQPQHF.

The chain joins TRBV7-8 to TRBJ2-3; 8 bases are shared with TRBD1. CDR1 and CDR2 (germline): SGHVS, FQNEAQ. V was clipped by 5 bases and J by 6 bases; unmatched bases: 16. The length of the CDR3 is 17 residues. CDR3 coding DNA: TGTGCCAGCAGCGCTGCAGGGGGCGACGGCGGATTGGATACGCAGTATTTT. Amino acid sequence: CASSAAGGDGGLDTQYF. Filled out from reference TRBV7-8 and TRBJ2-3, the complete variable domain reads GAGVSQSPRYKVAKRGQDVALRCDPISGHVSLFWYQQALGQGPEFLTYFQNEAQLDKSGLPSDRFFAERPEGSVSTLKIQRTQQEDSAVYLCASSAAGGDGGLDTQYFGPGTRLTVL.

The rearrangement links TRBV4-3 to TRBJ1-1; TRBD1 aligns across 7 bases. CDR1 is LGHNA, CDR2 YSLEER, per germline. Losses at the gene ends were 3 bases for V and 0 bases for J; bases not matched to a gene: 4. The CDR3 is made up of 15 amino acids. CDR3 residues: CASSQGQLMNTEAFF. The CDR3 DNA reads TGCGCCAGCAGCCAGGGACAGCTAATGAACACTGAAGCTTTCTTT.

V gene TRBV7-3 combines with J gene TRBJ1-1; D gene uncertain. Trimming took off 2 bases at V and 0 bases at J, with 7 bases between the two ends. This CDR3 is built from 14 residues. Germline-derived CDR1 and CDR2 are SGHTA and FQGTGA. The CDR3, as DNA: TGTGCCAGCAGCTTAGAACCCATGAACACTGAAGCTTTCTTT. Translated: CASSLEPMNTEAFF.

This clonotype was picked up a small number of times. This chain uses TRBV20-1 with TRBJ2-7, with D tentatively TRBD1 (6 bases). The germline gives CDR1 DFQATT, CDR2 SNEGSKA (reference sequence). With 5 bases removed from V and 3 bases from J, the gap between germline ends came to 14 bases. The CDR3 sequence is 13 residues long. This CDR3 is CSARVSGDYEQYF. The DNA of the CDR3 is TGCAGTGCTCGTGTGTCAGGGGACTACGAGCAGTACTTC.

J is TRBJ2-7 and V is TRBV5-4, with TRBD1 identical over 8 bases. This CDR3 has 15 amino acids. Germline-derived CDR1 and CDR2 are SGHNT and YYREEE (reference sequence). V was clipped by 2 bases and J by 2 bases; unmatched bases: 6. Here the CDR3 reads CASSFGDRTPYEQYF. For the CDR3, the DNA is TGTGCCAGCAGCTTTGGGGACAGGACACCCTACGAGCAGTACTTC.

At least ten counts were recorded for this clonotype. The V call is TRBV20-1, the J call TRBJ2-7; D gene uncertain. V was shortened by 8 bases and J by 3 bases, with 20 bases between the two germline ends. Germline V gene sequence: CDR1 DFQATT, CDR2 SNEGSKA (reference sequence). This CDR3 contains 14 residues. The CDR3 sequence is CSSYDPKLGYEQYF. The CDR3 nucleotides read TGCAGTTCCTATGATCCTAAGTTGGGCTACGAGCAGTACTTC.

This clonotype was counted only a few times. The CDR3 DNA follows: TGTGCCAGCAGTACAGGGGGGCCGGACACTGAAGCTTTCTTT. Residues: CASSTGGPDTEAFF. The genes are TRBV6-6 and TRBJ1-1; 8 positions match TRBD1. After removal of 5 bases from V and 3 bases from J, the junction contained 5 bases not matched to a gene. The V gene's germline CDR1 is MNHNY and CDR2 SVGAGI (reference sequence). The CDR3 has 14 residues.

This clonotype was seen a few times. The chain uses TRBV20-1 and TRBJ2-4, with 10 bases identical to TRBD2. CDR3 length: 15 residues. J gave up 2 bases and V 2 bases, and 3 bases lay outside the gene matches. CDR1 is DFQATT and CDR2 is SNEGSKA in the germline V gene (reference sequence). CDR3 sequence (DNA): TGCAGTGCTAGACCGGGACTAGCGACCAAAAACATTCAGTACTTC. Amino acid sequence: CSARPGLATKNIQYF.

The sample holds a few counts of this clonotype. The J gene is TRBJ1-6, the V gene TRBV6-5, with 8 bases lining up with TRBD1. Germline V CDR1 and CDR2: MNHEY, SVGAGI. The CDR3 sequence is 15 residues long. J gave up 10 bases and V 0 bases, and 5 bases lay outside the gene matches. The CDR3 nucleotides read TGTGCCAGCAGTTACTCGGACAGGGATTGGTCACCCCTCCACTTT. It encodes CASSYSDRDWSPLHF.

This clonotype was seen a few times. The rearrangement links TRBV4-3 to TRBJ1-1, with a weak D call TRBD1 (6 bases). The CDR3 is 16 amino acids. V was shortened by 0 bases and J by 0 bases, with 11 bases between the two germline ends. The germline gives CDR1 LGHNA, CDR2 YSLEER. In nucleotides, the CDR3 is TGCGCCAGCAGCCAAGATTCGGGACACTTGAACACTGAAGCTTTCTTT. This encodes CASSQDSGHLNTEAFF.

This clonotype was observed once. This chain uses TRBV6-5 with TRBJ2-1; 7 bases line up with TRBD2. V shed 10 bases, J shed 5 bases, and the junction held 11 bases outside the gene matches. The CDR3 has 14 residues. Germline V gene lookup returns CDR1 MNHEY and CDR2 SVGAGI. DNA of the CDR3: TGTGCCACCCAACTAGCGTTAGGTCACAATGAGCAGTTCTTC. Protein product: CATQLALGHNEQFF.